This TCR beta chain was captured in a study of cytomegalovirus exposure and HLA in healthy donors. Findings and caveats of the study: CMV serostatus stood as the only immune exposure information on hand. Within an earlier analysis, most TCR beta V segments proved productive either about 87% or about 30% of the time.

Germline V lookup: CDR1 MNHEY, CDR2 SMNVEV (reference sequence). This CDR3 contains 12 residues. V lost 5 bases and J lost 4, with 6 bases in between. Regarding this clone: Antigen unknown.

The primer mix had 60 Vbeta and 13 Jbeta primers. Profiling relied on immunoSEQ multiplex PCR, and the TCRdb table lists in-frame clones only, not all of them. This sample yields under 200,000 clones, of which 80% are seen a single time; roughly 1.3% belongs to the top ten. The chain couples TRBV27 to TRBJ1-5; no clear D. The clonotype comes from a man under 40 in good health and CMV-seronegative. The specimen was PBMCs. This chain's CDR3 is CASSTLNQPQHF. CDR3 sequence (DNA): TGTGCCAGCAGTACCCTAAATCAGCCCCAGCATTTT.